This TCR beta chain appears in the sequencing data of a study of blood T cell repertoires in COVID-19. Patients of the Seattle cohort, enrolled during active infection, were followed longitudinally. The V gene's germline CDR1 is MNHEY and CDR2 SVGAGI. The length of the CDR3 is 16 residues. Trimming cost V 2 bases and J 8 bases; bases outside gene matches: 6. This clone has only a few counts. Using immunoSEQ multiplex PCR, the repertoire was profiled, and TCRdb retains in-frame clones only, with some absent. The sample has about 330,000 clones; roughly 90% are singletons. The chain has TRBV6-5 and TRBJ1-6; 10 bases fit TRBD1. Material for sequencing was peripheral blood. The TCR originated in a man between 25 and 39 years old with COVID-19, enrolled during active disease. The DNA of the CDR3 is TGTGCCAGCAGTTACAGGACAGGGGGAGTGGATTCACCCCTCCACTTT. This sequence encodes CASSYRTGGVDSPLHF.